A single sample gave rise to the 19 T cell receptor beta chains below, sequenced in a study of OX40 agonist ivuxolimab in advanced cancers. The library was prepared using the immunoSEQ multiplex PCR assay. In its TCRdb copy, this immuneACCESS table keeps in-frame sequences only and misses some clones. Where compared with another copy, unresolved V genes explain less than half of these, and the others have no known cause. Counted in this sample were approximately 90,000 clones; roughly 89% of them appeared once. Less than 1% of the sample goes to the ten largest clones. Source: CD4+ or CD8+ T cells sorted from blood, taken in a trial of the OX40 agonist ivuxolimab. The receptors shown here come from an adult with an advanced solid tumor such as melanoma, head and neck, liver or kidney cancer.

This clone was counted only a few times. V is TRBV5-1 and J is TRBJ1-2, with a tentative D call TRBD1 (5 bases). V gave up 4 bases and J gave up 6 bases, with 16 bases separating them. CDR3 length: 14 residues. Germline V lookup: CDR1 SGHRS, CDR2 YFSETQ. The CDR3 region is CASSEQTGTDGYTF. The CDR3 region has the DNA TGCGCCAGCAGCGAGCAGACCGGGACGGATGGCTACACCTTC.

This chain joins TRBV4-1 and TRBJ2-2; no clear D gene. CDR3 length equals 14 residues. Trimming left V 2 bases short and J 1 base short, with 5 bases between. Germline V gives CDR1 MGHRA, CDR2 YSYEKL. The CDR3 loop is CASSQTGNTGELFF. CDR3 coding DNA: TGCGCCAGCAGCCAAACGGGGAACACCGGGGAGCTGTTTTTT.

The chain links TRBV5-4 to TRBJ1-2, with TRBD1 matching 8 bases. With V trimmed by 2 bases and J by 3 bases, 6 bases remained unmatched. The CDR3 length is 15 residues. Germline assignment: CDR1 SGHNT and CDR2 YYREEE (reference sequence). The CDR3 nucleotides are TGTGCCAGCAGCTTTCCGGGACAGGATTACTATGGCTACACCTTC. It translates to CASSFPGQDYYGYTF.

The chain is built from TRBV5-8 and TRBJ2-3; perhaps D is TRBD1 or TRBD2 (5 bases each). CDR1 and CDR2 (germline): SGHTS, YDEGEE. Trimming took 6 bases from V and 3 from J, leaving 11 bases between them. The CDR3 consists of 13 residues. The DNA for the CDR3 is TGTGCCAGCAAAACCGGGACGACAGATACGCAGTATTTT. Its translation: CASKTGTTDTQYF.

The rearrangement joins TRBV9 to TRBJ2-2, with D uncertain. V lost 1 base, J lost 0 bases, and 10 bases lay in between. CDR3 length: 16 amino acids. Per the germline V gene, CDR1 is SGDLS and CDR2 is YYNGEE. CDR3 amino acids: CASSVIPLANTGELFF. The CDR3 DNA reads as TGTGCCAGCAGCGTAATACCGCTAGCGAACACCGGGGAGCTGTTTTTT.

The genes are TRBV9 and TRBJ2-7; TRBD2 matches at 8 bases. J lost 3 bases, V lost 0 bases, and 5 bases had no gene match. The CDR3 length is 15 residues. Germline V gives CDR1 SGDLS, CDR2 YYNGEE. Here the CDR3 reads CASSVGGSGDYEQYF. The CDR3 DNA is TGTGCCAGCAGCGTAGGTGGTAGCGGGGACTACGAGCAGTACTTC. Combining the CDR3 with reference TRBV9 and TRBJ2-7 gives the whole variable domain DSGVTQTPKHLITATGQRVTLRCSPRSGDLSVYWYQQSLDQGLQFLIQYYNGEERAKGNILERFSAQQFPDLHSELNLSSLELGDSALYFCASSVGGSGDYEQYFGPGTRLTVT.

The J gene is TRBJ2-5, the V gene TRBV7-2; D is perhaps TRBD2 (6 bases). Germline V gives CDR1 SGHTA, CDR2 FQGNSA. V lost 5 bases and J lost 2, with 18 bases in between. The CDR3 totals 16 residues. The CDR3 region is CASSRFPRGAQETQYF. CDR3 bases: TGTGCCAGCAGCCGTTTCCCGCGGGGAGCTCAAGAGACCCAGTACTTC.

This rearrangement joins TRBV6-6 to TRBJ2-5; 10 nucleotides agree with TRBD2. The junction had 10 bases not matched to a gene; V was cut back by 5 bases and J by 7 bases. The V gene's germline CDR1 is MNHNY and CDR2 SVGAGI (reference sequence). The CDR3 loop spans 15 amino acids. CDR3: CASSGTSGTARTQYF. CDR3 bases: TGTGCCAGCAGTGGAACTAGCGGGACCGCCAGGACCCAGTACTTC.

The chain links TRBV7-2 to TRBJ2-3; D may be TRBD2 (5 bases). Trimming cost V 5 bases and J 1 base, with 7 bases left between them. The CDR3 is 13 residues long. Germline CDR1 is SGHTA and CDR2 is FQGNSA. The CDR3 region has the DNA TGTGCCAGCAGCCTACTAGGCACAGATACGCAGTATTTT. Amino acid sequence: CASSLLGTDTQYF.

This rearrangement joins TRBV18 to TRBJ2-6; D gene uncertain. In germline, CDR1 is KGHSH, CDR2 LQKENI. This CDR3 is 15 amino acids long. V lost 2 bases and J lost 0, with 5 bases in between. CDR3 residues: CASSPENSGANVLTF. CDR3 coding DNA: TGTGCCAGCTCACCAGAAAACTCTGGGGCCAACGTCCTGACTTTC.

This chain joins TRBV10-2 and TRBJ2-6; 8 bases agree with TRBD2. There are 16 residues in the CDR3. With V trimmed by 4 bases and J by 2 bases, 4 bases remained unmatched. CDR1 is WSHSY and CDR2 is SAAADI in the germline V gene. The CDR3 sequence: CASSAAGGTGANVLTF. The CDR3 coding sequence is TGCGCCAGCAGTGCCGCGGGGGGAACTGGGGCCAACGTCCTGACTTTC.

The gene calls are TRBV6-6 and TRBJ2-7; 7 nucleotides match TRBD1. V dropped 6 bases and J dropped 7; count of bases not matched to a gene: 9. The CDR3 spans 13 residues. Germline CDR1 reads MNHNY; CDR2 reads SVGAGI (reference sequence). The DNA for the CDR3 is TGTGCCAGCAGATTTAACAGGGGCTCAGAGCAGTACTTC. Translated, it gives CASRFNRGSEQYF.

This clone appeared many times. V and J are TRBV23-1 and TRBJ1-2; D not resolved. TRBV23-1 carries the ORF label, with uncertain function. The CDR3 has 13 amino acids. With 5 bases removed from V and 0 bases from J, the gap between germline ends came to 7 bases. This CDR3 reads CASSVIANYGYTF. The CDR3 DNA reads TGCGCCAGCAGTGTAATAGCTAACTATGGCTACACCTTC.

The chain has TRBV6-6 and TRBJ2-7; 7 bases align to TRBD1. Looked up from germline, CDR1 is MNHNY and CDR2 is SVGAGI (reference sequence). V lost 7 bases, J lost 3 bases, and 12 bases stayed unmatched. The CDR3 sequence is 15 residues long. The chain's CDR3 is CASTSGQAELYEQYF. The CDR3 DNA reads as TGTGCCAGCACCTCTGGACAGGCGGAGCTCTACGAGCAGTACTTC.

This chain uses TRBV6-1 with TRBJ2-7; 12 positions agree with TRBD2. Germline V gene sequence: CDR1 MNHNS, CDR2 SASEGT. J was trimmed by 3 bases and V by 3 bases; bases with no gene match: 9. The CDR3 is 17 residues long. CDR3 nucleotides: TGTGCCAGCAGTGACCAACCCTGGACTAGCGGGGACTACGAGCAGTACTTC. Its protein is CASSDQPWTSGDYEQYF.

This clone was detected only a few times. This chain links TRBV9 with TRBJ1-1; no reliable D call. Looked up from germline, CDR1 is SGDLS and CDR2 is YYNGEE. V gave up 0 bases and J gave up 0 bases, with 9 bases separating them. This CDR3 region has 15 residues. The CDR3 is CASSVEGRMNTEAFF. CDR3 coding DNA: TGTGCCAGCAGCGTAGAGGGCAGAATGAACACTGAAGCTTTCTTT.

CDR3 bases: TGCGCCAGCAGCTTGGGAGAGGGAGGAGAGACCCAGTACTTC. As protein: CASSLGEGGETQYF. The V call is TRBV5-1, the J call TRBJ2-5, with D possibly being TRBD2 (6 bases). The germline gives CDR1 SGHRS, CDR2 YFSETQ. V lost 0 bases and J 4 bases, leaving 10 bases between the germline ends. The CDR3 is made up of 14 amino acids.

The chain combines TRBV10-3 with TRBJ1-3, with D tentatively TRBD1 (6 bases). This CDR3 contains 15 residues. Germline-derived CDR1 and CDR2 are ENHRY and SYGVKD. V was trimmed by 1 base and J by 4 bases, leaving 11 bases between them. CDR3 DNA: TGTGCCATCAGTGAGTGGGGGGGCACAGGAAACACCATATATTTT. Translating gives CAISEWGGTGNTIYF.

In this sample, this clone turned up once. The gene calls are TRBV10-3 and TRBJ2-2; D unclear. The V gene lost 0 bases and the J gene lost 5 bases, with 10 bases spanning the gap. Germline assignment: CDR1 ENHRY and CDR2 SYGVKD. This CDR3 has 15 amino acids. CDR3 sequence: CAISESRAVTGELFF. The CDR3, as DNA: TGTGCCATCAGTGAGTCACGGGCGGTTACCGGGGAGCTGTTTTTT.